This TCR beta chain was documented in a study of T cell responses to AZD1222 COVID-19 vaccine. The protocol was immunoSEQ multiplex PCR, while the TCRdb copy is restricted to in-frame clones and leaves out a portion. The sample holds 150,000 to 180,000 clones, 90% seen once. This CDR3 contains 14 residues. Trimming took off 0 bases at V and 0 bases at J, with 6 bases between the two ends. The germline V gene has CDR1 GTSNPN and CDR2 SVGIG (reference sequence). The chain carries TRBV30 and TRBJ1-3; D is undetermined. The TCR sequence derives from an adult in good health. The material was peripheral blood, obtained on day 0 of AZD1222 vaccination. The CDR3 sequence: CAWSVGVSGNTIYF. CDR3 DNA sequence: TGTGCCTGGAGTGTTGGAGTCTCTGGAAACACCATATATTTT.